Sequencing of this TCR beta chain was carried out in a study of early T cells in non-severe SARS-CoV-2 infection. Study-level background: Bulk RNA from unsorted whole blood was sequenced; chains were unpaired.

Unique molecular identifiers were affixed to single, distinct cDNA molecules. TCRdb re-analysed the 5' RACE reads in MiXCR, keeping a single row per CDR3 protein. The data contain around 80,000 distinct CDR3 sequences, around 13% of them singletons. This clonotype has only a few counts. Germline V gene lookup returns CDR1 WSHSY and CDR2 SAAADI. Germline trimming cut 10 bases from V and 7 bases from J; bases unmatched to any gene: 12. This CDR3 region has 14 residues. The receptor was derived from an adult who was a healthcare worker with PCR-confirmed SARS-CoV-2 infection or an uninfected control (not recorded which). The chain carries TRBV10-2 and TRBJ2-2; TRBD1 matches 7 bases. Sequenced: whole blood. The CDR3 protein is CATSKGASFGELFF. DNA of the CDR3: TGCGCCACCTCCAAGGGGGCAAGTTTCGGGGAGCTGTTTTTT.